This T cell receptor (beta chain) was found in a study of technical replicates of blood from several donors. Germline V gene lookup returns CDR1 SEHNR and CDR2 FQNEAQ (reference sequence). The germline V and J ends were trimmed by 2 bases and 6 bases, with 5 bases remaining between them. The CDR3 totals 12 residues. Using immunoSEQ multiplex PCR, the repertoire was profiled, and TCRdb retains in-frame clones only, with some absent. The repertoire has some 89,000 clones, about 95% of them found once; the top ten carry over 0.25%. The source is a human donor in good health. The sample comprised T cells isolated from PBMCs. The rearrangement uses TRBV7-9 and TRBJ2-1; D gene ambiguous. For the CDR3, the DNA is TGTGCCAGCAGCTTACAGGCCAATGAGCAGTTCTTC. The encoded protein is CASSLQANEQFF.